A single sample is the source of the 2 T cell receptor beta chains below, sequenced in a study of T cell responses to AZD1222 COVID-19 vaccine (dated by TCRdb to the early 2020s). Library construction relied on the immunoSEQ multiplex PCR assay. TCRdb re-hosts the immuneACCESS table, in-frame sequences only. Its copies lack some clones; in the studies checked, an unresolved V gene accounts for under half of them, and the cause for the rest is not known. The table for this sample lists 200,000 or so clones; approximately 90% of them were counted only once. Together, the top ten hold around 5.8% of the sample. The sample's time point label is to be understood as: baseline before first vaccination. Here the sequenced sample was peripheral blood, taken on day 0 of AZD1222 vaccination. The source is an adult in good health.

V gene TRBV29-1 combines with J gene TRBJ2-7, with TRBD1 identical over 8 bases. V was pared by 4 bases and J by 4 bases, with 12 bases of the junction left unmatched. This CDR3 is built from 15 residues. Looked up from germline, CDR1 is SQVTM and CDR2 is ANQGSEA. CDR3 nucleotides: TGCAGCGTTGTTCTTGGTACAGGGGGTAGGTACGAGCAGTACTTC. Translating it yields CSVVLGTGGRYEQYF.

The V gene is TRBV28, the J gene TRBJ1-2; no reliable D call. The germline V gene has CDR1 MDHEN and CDR2 SYDVKM. The CDR3 runs to 13 residues. Trimming took 3 bases from V and 2 from J, leaving 7 bases between them. In DNA, the CDR3 is TGTGCCAGCAGTTTGTCTCAGAACTATGGCTACACCTTC. As protein: CASSLSQNYGYTF.